These 18 T cell receptor beta chains were all obtained from the same sample, sequenced in a study of T-cell reconstitution after alpha-beta-depleted transplantation in children. The TCRbeta library was prepared with unique molecular identifiers. TCRdb itself ran the PCR reads through MiXCR, one entry per CDR3 protein. This sample carries approximately 340,000 distinct CDR3 sequences, 10% of them seen once, and the ten largest clones take around 2.5%. The starting material was PBMCs from the stem cell graft donor, obtained from the stem cell graft. The origin of the receptors is a human donor who donated a stem cell graft to a child with acute lymphoblastic leukemia.

This clonotype was seen ten or more times. This rearrangement joins TRBV5-5 to TRBJ2-7; D gene unclear. CDR3 length equals 13 residues. V was clipped by 5 bases and J by 0 bases, with 9 bases between them. The germline CDR1 and CDR2 sequences are SGHKS and YYEKEE (reference sequence). The CDR3 protein is CASRPTVSYEQYF. CDR3 nucleotides: TGTGCCAGCAGACCGACGGTCTCCTACGAGCAGTACTTC.

This clonotype occurred a few times. The rearrangement uses TRBV29-1 and TRBJ2-7; 9 bases agree with TRBD1. The V gene's germline CDR1 is SQVTM and CDR2 ANQGSEA. There are 13 residues in the CDR3. V lost 6 bases and J lost 2; bases outside the gene matches: 5. The CDR3 sequence: CSVPGQGPYEQYF. Written as DNA, the CDR3 is TGCAGCGTCCCGGGACAGGGACCCTACGAGCAGTACTTC.

With regard to this clonotype: One end of the junction does not line up with germline, which may come from a read error. The J gene is TRBJ2-1, the V gene TRBV4-2; 11 bases line up with TRBD2. Germline V gives CDR1 LGHNA, CDR2 YNFKEQ. The CDR3 loop spans 18 amino acids. The CDR3 DNA is TGTGCCTGCAGCCAAGGGGATTTAGCGGGAGGGAAACCGAATGAGCAGTTCTTC. Translated: CACSQGDLAGGKPNEQFF.

This clonotype was picked up a small number of times. This chain links TRBV5-4 with TRBJ2-1; 7 bases are shared with TRBD2. The ends lost 2 bases at V and 7 bases at J; junction bases unmatched: 6. This CDR3 contains 14 residues. Germline V gene data show CDR1 as SGHNT and CDR2 as YYREEE (reference sequence). The CDR3 DNA is TGTGCCAGCAGCTTCCCGGGGCGGGGGAATGAGCAGTTCTTC. The encoded protein is CASSFPGRGNEQFF. Together with reference TRBV5-4 and TRBJ2-1, the CDR3 gives the full variable domain: ETGVTQSPTHLIKTRGQQVTLRCSSQSGHNTVSWYQQALGQGPQFIFQYYREEENGRGNFPPRFSGLQFPNYSSELNVNALELDDSALYLCASSFPGRGNEQFFGPGTRLTVL.

The chain carries TRBV20-1 and TRBJ2-1; D is unclear. Per the germline V gene, CDR1 is DFQATT and CDR2 is SNEGSKA (reference sequence). Trimming took 2 bases from V and 4 from J, leaving 12 bases between them. CDR3 length equals 14 residues. CDR3 protein: CSARTLQEYNEQFF. In DNA form, the CDR3 reads TGCAGTGCTAGAACACTCCAAGAGTACAATGAGCAGTTCTTC.

This clonotype has a count of ten or more. The rearrangement joins TRBV7-9 to TRBJ2-1, with 13 bases fitting TRBD2. Germline CDR1 and CDR2: SEHNR and FQNEAQ (reference sequence). V lost 4 bases to trimming and J lost 9 bases; unmatched junction nucleotides: 9. The CDR3 sequence is 16 residues long. The CDR3 DNA sequence: TGTGCCAGCAGCTCAAGACTAGCGGGAGGTTTAAGTGAGCAGTTCTTC. It encodes CASSSRLAGGLSEQFF.

Many counts were recorded for this clonotype. V gene TRBV7-9 combines with J gene TRBJ2-1, with D perhaps TRBD1 or TRBD2 (5 bases each). With 7 bases removed from V and 5 bases from J, the gap between germline ends came to 12 bases. CDR1 is SEHNR, CDR2 FQNEAQ, per germline (reference sequence). The CDR3 loop spans 13 amino acids. The CDR3: CASKWDLDNEQFF. CDR3 in DNA: TGTGCCAGCAAGTGGGACCTCGACAATGAGCAGTTCTTC.

Comment on this clonotype: The junction shows a germline mismatch at one end, possibly a read error. The chain joins TRBV12-3 or TRBV12-4 to TRBJ2-7, with D perhaps matching TRBD2 (5 bases). The CDR3 covers 14 residues. CDR3 DNA sequence: TGTGCCAGCAGCTTAGGAGGCCCCGTTTACGAGCAGTACTTC. Translating it yields CASSLGGPVYEQYF.

This chain connects TRBV6-2 or TRBV6-3 to TRBJ2-1; 13 bases map to TRBD2. V lost 5 bases and J lost 8; bases outside the gene matches: 6. This CDR3 has 15 residues. Germline assignment: CDR1 MNHEY and CDR2 SVGEGT. The CDR3 DNA reads TGTGCCAGCAGTGGAGGACTAGCGGGAGAACATGAGCAGTTCTTC. Protein product: CASSGGLAGEHEQFF.

This sequence joins TRBV28 and TRBJ1-4, with 9 bases that match TRBD1. The CDR3 is 15 residues long. The J segment lost 8 bases and the V segment lost 4 bases, leaving 8 bases of the junction unmatched. Germline V lookup: CDR1 MDHEN, CDR2 SYDVKM. This CDR3 is CASSSSGTGREKLFF. CDR3 nucleotides: TGTGCCAGCAGTTCCTCCGGGACAGGGAGGGAAAAACTGTTTTTT.

This clonotype was counted a few times. The V and J genes are TRBV25-1 and TRBJ2-2; D is unresolved. V lost 9 bases and J 2 bases, leaving 7 bases between the germline ends. Per the germline V gene, CDR1 is MGHDK and CDR2 is SYGVNS. This CDR3 spans 12 amino acids. The CDR3 is CASTENTGELFF. In nucleotides, the CDR3 is TGTGCCAGTACGGAAAACACCGGGGAGCTGTTTTTT.

This clonotype was seen a few times. This chain links TRBV7-2 with TRBJ2-2, with D hard to call. Germline loops: CDR1 SGHTA, CDR2 FQGNSA. CDR3 size: 17 residues. V shed 5 bases and J shed 0 bases, with 16 bases lying between them. The DNA of the CDR3 is TGTGCCAGCAGCCCGGCGATGTCTCGACCGAACACCGGGGAGCTGTTTTTT. Translation gives CASSPAMSRPNTGELFF.

This clonotype was recorded at least ten times. The gene calls are TRBV12-3 or TRBV12-4 and TRBJ1-3; D may be TRBD1 (5 bases). The V end lost 6 bases, the J end lost 4 bases, and 7 bases lay between the germline ends. The CDR3 loop spans 12 amino acids. The CDR3 spells CASSRTGNTIYF. In DNA, the CDR3 is TGTGCCAGCAGCCGGACAGGAAACACCATATATTTT.

With respect to this clonotype: A much larger clone differs from this one at a single base, so this may be a read error. The chain joins TRBV10-2 to TRBJ1-5, with TRBD1 matching 9 bases. CDR1 and CDR2 from the germline V gene are WSHSY and SAAADI. The CDR3 runs to 16 residues. CDR3 coding DNA: TGCGCCACCATGACTGGGGACAGGGTGAGCAATCAGCCCCAGAATTTT. Protein product: CATMTGDRVSNQPQNF.

There are many counts of this clonotype. The chain joins TRBV6-5 to TRBJ1-2; possible D gene TRBD1, 6 bases. The CDR3 runs 15 residues. Germline loops: CDR1 MNHEY, CDR2 SVGAGI. V was shortened by 4 bases and J by 4 bases, with 16 bases between the two germline ends. For the CDR3, the DNA is TGTGCCAGCAGTTCCCGGGACACCTACATCTATGGCTACACCTTC. Its translation: CASSSRDTYIYGYTF.

The genes are TRBV15 and TRBJ2-2, with 11 bases lining up with TRBD2. Germline trimming cut 1 base from V and 7 bases from J; bases unmatched to any gene: 2. This CDR3 has 15 amino acids. Germline assignment: CDR1 LNHNV and CDR2 YYDKDF (reference sequence). DNA of the CDR3: TGTGCCACCAGCAGAGCTGGACTAGCGGGCGGGGAGCTGTTTTTT. It translates to CATSRAGLAGGELFF. Based on the CDR3 plus reference TRBV15 and TRBJ2-2, the full variable domain is DAMVIQNPRYQVTQFGKPVTLSCSQTLNHNVMYWYQQKSSQAPKLLFHYYDKDFNNEADTPDNFQSRRPNTSFCFLDIRSPGLGDTAMYLCATSRAGLAGGELFFGEGSRLTVL.

This clonotype was detected ten times or more. The chain recombines TRBV5-6 with TRBJ2-1; weak D call: TRBD1 (6 bases). With 4 bases removed from V and 1 base from J, the gap between germline ends came to 12 bases. Germline V gene lookup returns CDR1 SGHDT and CDR2 YYEEEE. The CDR3 runs 15 residues. The CDR3 DNA reads as TGTGCCAGCAGCCCTGACAGGATATCCTACAATGAGCAGTTCTTC. Its protein product is CASSPDRISYNEQFF.

The chain is built from TRBV5-1 and TRBJ2-1, with 8 bases fitting TRBD2. J gave up 7 bases and V 6 bases, and 9 bases lay outside the gene matches. Germline V CDR1 and CDR2: SGHRS, YFSETQ. The CDR3 loop spans 14 amino acids. CDR3: CASTVSGDGNEQFF. The CDR3 nucleotides read TGCGCCAGCACCGTTAGCGGGGACGGGAATGAGCAGTTCTTC.